Detailed here is one T cell receptor beta chain. The data belong to a study of cytomegalovirus exposure and HLA in healthy donors. V was shortened by 5 bases and J by 11 bases, with 12 bases between the two germline ends. CDR3 length equals 11 residues. Germline-derived CDR1 and CDR2 are MNHNS and SASEGT. PCR employed 60 Vbeta and 13 Jbeta primers. Profiled with immunoSEQ multiplex PCR; TCRdb holds only in-frame clones, not every one. The data show about 130,000 clones, about 74% seen once. Source material: PBMCs. The sequence was obtained from a man aged 35 to 55 in good health and CMV-seropositive. This rearrangement joins TRBV6-1 to TRBJ1-1; D is uncertain. In DNA form, the CDR3 reads TGTGCCAGCAGTCTAGCAGGTAGGGCTTTCTTT. Amino acids: CASSLAGRAFF.